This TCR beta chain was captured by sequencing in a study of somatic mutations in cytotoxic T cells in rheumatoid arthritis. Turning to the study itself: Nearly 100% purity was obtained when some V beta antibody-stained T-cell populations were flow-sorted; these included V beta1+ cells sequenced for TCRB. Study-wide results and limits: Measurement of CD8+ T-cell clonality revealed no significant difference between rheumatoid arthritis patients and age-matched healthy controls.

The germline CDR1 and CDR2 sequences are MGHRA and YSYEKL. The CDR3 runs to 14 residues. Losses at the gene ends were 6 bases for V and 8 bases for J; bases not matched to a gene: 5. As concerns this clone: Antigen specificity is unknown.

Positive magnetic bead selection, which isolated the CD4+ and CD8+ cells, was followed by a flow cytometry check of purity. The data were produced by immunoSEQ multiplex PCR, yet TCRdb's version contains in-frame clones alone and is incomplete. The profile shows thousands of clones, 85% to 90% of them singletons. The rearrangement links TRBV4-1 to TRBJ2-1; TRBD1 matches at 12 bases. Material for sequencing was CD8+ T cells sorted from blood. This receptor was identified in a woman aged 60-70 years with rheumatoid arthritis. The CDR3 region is CASSPGQGADEQFF. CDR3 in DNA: TGCGCCAGCAGTCCGGGACAGGGGGCCGATGAGCAGTTCTTC.